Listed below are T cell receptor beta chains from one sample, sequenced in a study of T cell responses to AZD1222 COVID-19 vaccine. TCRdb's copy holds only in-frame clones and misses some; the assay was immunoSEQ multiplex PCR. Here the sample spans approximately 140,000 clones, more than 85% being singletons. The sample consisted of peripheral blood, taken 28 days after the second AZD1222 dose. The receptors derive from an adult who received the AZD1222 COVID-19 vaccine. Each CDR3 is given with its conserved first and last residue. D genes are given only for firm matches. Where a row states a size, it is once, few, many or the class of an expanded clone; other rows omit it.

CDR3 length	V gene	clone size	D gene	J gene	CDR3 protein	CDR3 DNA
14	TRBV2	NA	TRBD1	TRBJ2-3	CASSPGTVLDTQYF	TGTGCCAGCAGTCCGGGGACAGTCTTGGATACGCAGTATTTT
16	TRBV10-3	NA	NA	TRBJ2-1	CAIRVSGLGPNNEQFF	TGTGCCATCAGGGTCAGCGGCCTCGGCCCCAACAATGAGCAGTTCTTC
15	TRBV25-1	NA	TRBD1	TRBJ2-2	CASSEVQGATGELFF	TGTGCCAGCAGTGAAGTACAGGGGGCCACCGGGGAGCTGTTTTTT
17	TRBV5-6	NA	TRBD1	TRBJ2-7	CASSLSRTGNWFYEQYF	TGTGCCAGCAGCTTGTCCCGGACAGGGAATTGGTTCTACGAGCAGTACTTC
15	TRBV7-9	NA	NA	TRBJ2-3	CAIPAAQTSTDTQYF	TGTGCCATCCCGGCCGCCCAAACAAGCACAGATACGCAGTATTTT
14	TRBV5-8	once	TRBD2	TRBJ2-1	CASSLSGGGGEQFF	TGTGCCAGCAGCTTGTCGGGAGGGGGGGGTGAGCAGTTCTTC
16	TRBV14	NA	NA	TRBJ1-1	CASSPPGLRGSTEAFF	TGTGCCAGCAGCCCGCCGGGACTCAGGGGCTCCACTGAAGCTTTCTTT
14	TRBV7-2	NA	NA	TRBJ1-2	CASSLEGAVYGYTF	TGTGCCAGCAGCTTAGAAGGGGCTGTTTATGGCTACACCTTC
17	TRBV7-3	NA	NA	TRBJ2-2	CASSLTIGGLDTGELFF	TGTGCCAGCAGCTTAACGATTGGGGGCCTCGACACCGGGGAGCTGTTTTTT
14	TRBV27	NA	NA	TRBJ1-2	CASSLQGPNYGYTF	TGTGCCAGCAGTTTACAGGGTCCCAACTATGGCTACACCTTC
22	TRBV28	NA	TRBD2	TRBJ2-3	CASSLPQGLAGGPWGRVDTQYF	TGTGCCAGCAGTTTACCCCAGGGACTAGCGGGAGGGCCTTGGGGACGTGTAGATACGCAGTATTTT
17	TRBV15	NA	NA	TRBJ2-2	CATSRDSAIGRTGELFF	TGTGCCACCAGCAGAGATAGTGCTATTGGGCGAACCGGGGAGCTGTTTTTT
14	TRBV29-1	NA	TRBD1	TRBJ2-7	CSVADRVLSYEQYF	TGCAGCGTGGCTGACAGGGTACTAAGCTACGAGCAGTACTTC
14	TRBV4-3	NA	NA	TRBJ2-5	CASSRSREVETQYF	TGCGCCAGCAGCCGATCGAGGGAGGTAGAGACCCAGTACTTC
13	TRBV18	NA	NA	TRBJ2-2	CASSPRGTGELFF	TGTGCCAGCTCACCTAGAGGGACCGGGGAGCTGTTTTTT
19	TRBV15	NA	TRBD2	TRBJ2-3	CATSILGLAGGPRTDTQYF	TGTGCCACCAGCATTTTAGGACTAGCGGGAGGGCCGAGGACAGATACGCAGTATTTT
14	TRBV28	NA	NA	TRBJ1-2	CASSFQRGGYGYTF	TGTGCCAGCAGTTTTCAGCGGGGAGGGTATGGCTACACCTTC
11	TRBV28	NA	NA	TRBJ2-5	CAISTARTQYF	TGTGCCATCTCGACTGCACGTACCCAGTACTTC
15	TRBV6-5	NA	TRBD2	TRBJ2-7	CASSPLAGGIYEQYF	TGTGCCAGCAGCCCCCTAGCGGGCGGGATCTACGAGCAGTACTTC
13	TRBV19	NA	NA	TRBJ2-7	CASSIGGVYEQYF	TGTGCCAGTAGTATAGGAGGCGTCTACGAGCAGTACTTC
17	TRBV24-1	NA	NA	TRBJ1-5	CATSDSFGGRENQPQHF	TGTGCCACCAGTGATTCATTTGGGGGCAGGGAGAATCAGCCCCAGCATTTT
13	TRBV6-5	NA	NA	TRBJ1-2	CASSYKGYWGYTF	TGTGCCAGCAGTTACAAAGGGTATTGGGGCTACACCTTC
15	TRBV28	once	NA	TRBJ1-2	CASSLERFLNYGYTF	TGTGCCAGCAGTTTAGAAAGATTTCTTAACTATGGCTACACCTTC
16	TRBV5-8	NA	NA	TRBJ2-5	CASSLGGGAWEETQYF	TGTGCCAGCAGCCTGGGAGGGGGCGCGTGGGAAGAGACCCAGTACTTC
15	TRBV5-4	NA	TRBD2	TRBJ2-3	CASSFLLAGSDTQYF	TGTGCCAGCAGCTTCTTACTAGCGGGATCAGATACGCAGTATTTT
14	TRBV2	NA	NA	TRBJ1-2	CASSEALFGEGYTF	TGTGCCAGCAGTGAAGCGCTTTTCGGGGAAGGCTACACCTTC
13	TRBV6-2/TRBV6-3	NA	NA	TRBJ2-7	CASSPTGAYEQYF	TGTGCCAGCAGCCCTACGGGAGCCTACGAGCAGTACTTC
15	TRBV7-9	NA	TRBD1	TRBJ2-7	CASSTRDRAPYEQYF	TGTGCCAGCAGCACACGGGACAGGGCCCCATACGAGCAGTACTTC
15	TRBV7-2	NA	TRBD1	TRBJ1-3	CASSEQGAPGNTIYF	TGTGCCAGCAGCGAACAGGGGGCTCCTGGAAACACCATATATTTT
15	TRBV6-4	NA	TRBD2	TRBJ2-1	CASSRLAGVYNEQFF	TGTGCCAGCAGCCGCCTAGCGGGAGTCTACAATGAGCAGTTCTTC
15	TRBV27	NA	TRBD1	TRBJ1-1	CASSLSGQGGLEAFF	TGTGCCAGCAGTTTATCGGGACAGGGGGGGTTGGAAGCTTTCTTT
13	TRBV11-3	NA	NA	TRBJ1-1	CASSLDGSGEAFF	TGTGCCAGCAGCTTAGACGGAAGTGGGGAGGCTTTCTTT
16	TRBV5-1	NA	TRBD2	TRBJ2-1	CASSFIGRANDNEQFF	TGCGCCAGCAGCTTCATCGGGAGGGCCAACGACAATGAGCAGTTCTTC
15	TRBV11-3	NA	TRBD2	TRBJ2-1	CASSLRLAEYNEQFF	TGTGCCAGCAGCTTACGGCTAGCGGAGTACAATGAGCAGTTCTTC
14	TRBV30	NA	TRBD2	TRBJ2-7	CAWSRTSGSYEQYF	TGTGCCTGGAGTCGGACTAGCGGGAGCTACGAGCAGTACTTC